This T cell receptor (beta chain) was sequenced in a study of blood T cell repertoires in COVID-19. Study-wide context: Samples of COVID-19 (acute and convalescent) were obtained from the United States, Italy and Spain.

Authors' methods: Estimated nucleated cell counts came from reference gene primer amplification. The method was immunoSEQ multiplex PCR; TCRdb's version includes in-frame clones alone and lacks a portion of them. V and J calls plus clone size are reproduced from that table; the DNA served to infer D and trimming. The sample consists of under 65,000 clones, roughly 87% of them appearing once. The germline V gene has CDR1 SNHLY and CDR2 FYNNEI. Trimming removed 8 bases at V and 3 bases at J, with 17 bases between. The CDR3 contains 16 residues. The chain couples TRBV2 to TRBJ1-6, with a weak D call TRBD1 (5 bases). Sequenced sample: peripheral blood. The sequence was obtained from an elderly man in a cohort sampled during active COVID-19. CDR3 DNA sequence: TGTGCCAGCTTGCAGGCTACGGGGGGCTATAATTCACCCCTCCACTTT. As protein: CASLQATGGYNSPLHF.